The present entry profiles one T cell receptor (beta chain) with its context. Its cognate antigen is unknown. The entry originates in a study of beta chain features in type 1 diabetes. Study-level findings and limits: A possible short-template PCR bias applies equally to patients and controls. The similarity of naive, central memory and Treg TCRB repertoires appeared greater among patients than among healthy donors. In every one of the four CD4+ subsets, TCRB CDR3s were moderately but significantly shorter in Type 1 diabetes patients. Insertions at VDJ junctions were less frequent in type 1 diabetes patients. These patients also deleted more nucleotides at the same junctions.

The germline V gene has CDR1 SGDLS and CDR2 YYNGEE. The CDR3 is 14 residues long. Between the trimmed V and J ends, which lost 5 bases and 8 bases, there was a span of 17 bases. Isolated RNA was reverse transcribed in full, so expressed TCRB transcripts were sequenced. Around 3.57 million reads was the average for naive, central memory and regulatory T cell samples. TCRdb's table, derived via immunoSEQ multiplex PCR, lists solely in-frame clones and lacks some. The repertoire holds just under 150,000 clones, around an eighth seen once, with 1.3% in the top ten. The receptor was isolated from a man between 18 and 35 years old with type 1 diabetes. The chain recombines TRBV9 with TRBJ2-1; D may be TRBD1 or TRBD2 (6 bases each). Sequencing input: central memory CD4+ T cells from blood. The CDR3 here is CASRRGGPLDEQFF. Here the CDR3 DNA reads TGTGCCAGCAGACGAGGGGGGCCTCTCGATGAGCAGTTCTTC.